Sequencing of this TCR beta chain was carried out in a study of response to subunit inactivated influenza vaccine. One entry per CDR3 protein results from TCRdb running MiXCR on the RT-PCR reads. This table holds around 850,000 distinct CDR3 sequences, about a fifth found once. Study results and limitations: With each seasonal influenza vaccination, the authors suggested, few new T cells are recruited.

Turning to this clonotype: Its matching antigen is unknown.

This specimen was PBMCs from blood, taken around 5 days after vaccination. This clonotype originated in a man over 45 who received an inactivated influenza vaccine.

The CDR3 here is CSANSGGFSYEQYF. CDR3 bases: TGCAGTGCCAATAGCGGGGGATTCTCCTACGAGCAGTACTTC. The chain joins TRBV20-1 to TRBJ2-7, with 9 positions matching TRBD2. The junction had 6 bases not matched to a gene; V was cut back by 6 bases and J by 0 bases. CDR1 is DFQATT and CDR2 is SNEGSKA in the germline V gene (reference sequence). CDR3 length: 14 residues.